The entry that follows covers one T cell receptor (beta chain) sequence. It has no known antigen specificity. The record has no base qualities; no much larger clone is one base away. The CDR3 goes from the cysteine to the phenylalanine over 16 residues. Only the CDR3 region is kept as DNA, spanning 48 bases read in frame from base 1. The V end gives up 6 bases and the J end 1 base, leaving 6 bases in the junction not matched to a gene. The germline V gene yields SGHVS for CDR1 and FNYEAQ for CDR2. The patients picked for sequencing were ones in whom flow cytometry had shown an expansion of CD8+CD57+ cells. Severe acquired aplastic anemia was diagnosed in all patients according to International Study of Aplastic Anemia and Agranulocytosis and Camitta criteria. No therapy had been received by the patients at the time of blood sampling. In the study, sorted CD4+ and CD8+ blood T cells from patients with severe aplastic anemia and from healthy subjects underwent deep sequencing of TCR repertoires. Patients were enrolled under clinicaltrials.gov protocols 00001620, 01623167, 00001397, 00071045, 00081523 and 00961064 in the USA. Ficoll-Paque density gradient centrifugation was used to isolate peripheral blood mononuclear cells. Before DNA was extracted, CD4+ and CD8+ T cells were sorted using either FACS or magnetic beads.

The sample is drawn from a study of CD8+CD57+ T cells in acquired aplastic anemia (dated by TCRdb to the late 2010s). Notes on the research overall: On average, sorted CD4+ and CD8+ cells yielded about 3 ug of extracted DNA, with a range of about 0.19 to 30 ug. CD8+CD57+ expansion was defined as a frequency above the mean frequency observed in healthy subjects.

Genomic DNA was used as template for profiling of TCR beta VDJ combinations and CDR3 sequences. An Illumina HiSeq 2000 was used for TCR repertoire sequencing. The published analysis was carried out like this. TRBV/TRBJ rearrangement plots, CDR3 size and DJ length profiles, and Simpson's diversity index were used to assess repertoires. The most abundant DNA sequence in the deep sequencing data was taken as the immunodominant clone. CDR3 amino acid sequences were screened for sharing across subjects and compared with published repertoires and the VDJdb database. The raw public reads went through TCRdb reprocessing: fastp at Q25, MiXCR clone calling, in-frame beta chains kept. Every entry covers one CDR3 protein and lists the most common genes and DNA from its rows. The authors' filters were not applied to this entry. The sample data list under 200,000 distinct CDR3 sequences, and roughly two thirds of these were observed just once. Around 45% of the sample belongs to the ten largest clones.

What the work shows at the level of the full study, not this receptor alone: Around 28 CD8+ CDR3 sequences were found to be shared between patients and controls, but these sequences appeared to be highly expressed in patients and within the immunodominant clones of the patients. CD8+ Simpson's diversity did not differ significantly between patients and healthy controls (P=0.060).

The source is a human donor with aplastic anemia. The sequenced sample consisted of sorted CD4+, CD8+, or CD8+CD57+ T cells (not recorded which) from PBMCs. The sequence joins TRBV7-6 to TRBJ2-1; TRBD2 fits 10 bases in the junction. The CDR3 loop reads CASRSSGRGSYNEQFF. The nucleotide sequence is given as TGTGCCAGCAGGTCAAGCGGGAGGGGTTCCTACAATGAGCAGTTCTTC.